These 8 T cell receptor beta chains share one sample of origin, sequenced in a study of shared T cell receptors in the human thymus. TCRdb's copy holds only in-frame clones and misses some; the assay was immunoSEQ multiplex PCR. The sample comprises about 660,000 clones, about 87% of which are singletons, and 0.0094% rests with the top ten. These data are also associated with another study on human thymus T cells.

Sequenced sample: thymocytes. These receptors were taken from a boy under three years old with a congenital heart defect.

CDR3 nucleotide sequence: TGTGCCATCAGTGAGGTAGACAGGGTAGCTGAAGCTTTCTTT. It yields the protein CAISEVDRVAEAFF. The chain combines TRBV10-3 with TRBJ1-1; 7 bases map to TRBD1. CDR3 length: 14 residues. The V gene's germline CDR1 is ENHRY and CDR2 SYGVKD. V shed 2 bases, J shed 6 bases, and the junction held 6 bases outside the gene matches.

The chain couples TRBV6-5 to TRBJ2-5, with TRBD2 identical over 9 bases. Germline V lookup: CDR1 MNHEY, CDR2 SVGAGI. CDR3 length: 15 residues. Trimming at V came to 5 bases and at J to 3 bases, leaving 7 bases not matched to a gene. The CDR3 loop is CASSGTGLAEETQYF. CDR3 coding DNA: TGTGCCAGCAGTGGGACGGGACTAGCTGAAGAGACCCAGTACTTC.

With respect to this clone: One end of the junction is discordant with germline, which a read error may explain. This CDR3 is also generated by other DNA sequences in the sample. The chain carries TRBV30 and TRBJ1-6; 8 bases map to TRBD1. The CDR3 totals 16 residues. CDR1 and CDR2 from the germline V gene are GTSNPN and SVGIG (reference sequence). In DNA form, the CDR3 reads TGTGCCTGGAGTCTTGGGACAGGTACTTATAATTCCCCCCTCCACTTT. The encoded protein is CAWSLGTGTYNSPLHF.

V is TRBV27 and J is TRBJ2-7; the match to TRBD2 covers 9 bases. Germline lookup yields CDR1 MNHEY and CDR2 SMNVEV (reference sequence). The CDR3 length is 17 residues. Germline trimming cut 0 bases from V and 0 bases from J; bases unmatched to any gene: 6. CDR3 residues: CASSLSGKTSGSYEQYF. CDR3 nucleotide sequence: TGTGCCAGCAGTTTATCGGGGAAGACTAGCGGCTCCTACGAGCAGTACTTC.

The CDR3 protein is CASSWDRRQVGLYGYTF. CDR3 nucleotide sequence: TGTGCCAGCAGTTGGGATAGGCGACAGGTGGGGCTCTATGGCTACACCTTC. V usage is TRBV28 and J usage is TRBJ1-2, with D possibly TRBD1 on 6 matching bases. Looked up from germline, CDR1 is MDHEN and CDR2 is SYDVKM. The CDR3 covers 17 residues. The V end lost 4 bases, the J end lost 4 bases, and 22 bases lay between the germline ends.

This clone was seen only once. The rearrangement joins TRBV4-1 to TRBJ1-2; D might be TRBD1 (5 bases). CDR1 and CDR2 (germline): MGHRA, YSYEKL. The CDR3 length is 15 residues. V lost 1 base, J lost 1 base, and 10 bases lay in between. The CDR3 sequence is CASSQAPGNNYGYTF. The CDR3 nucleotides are TGCGCCAGCAGCCAAGCCCCAGGGAATAACTATGGCTACACCTTC.

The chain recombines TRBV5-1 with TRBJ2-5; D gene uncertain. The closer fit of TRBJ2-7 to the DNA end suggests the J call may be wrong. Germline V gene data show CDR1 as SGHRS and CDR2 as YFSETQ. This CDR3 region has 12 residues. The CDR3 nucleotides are TGCGCCAGCAGCAGTTCCTACTACGAGCAGTACTTC. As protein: CASSSSYYEQYF.

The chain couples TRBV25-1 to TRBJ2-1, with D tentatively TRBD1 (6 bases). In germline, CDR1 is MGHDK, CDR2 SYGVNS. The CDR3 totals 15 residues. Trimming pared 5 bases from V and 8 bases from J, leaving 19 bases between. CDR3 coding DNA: TGTGCCAGCAGTCCTGGGGGCCCGGGTAACGATGAGCAGTTCTTC. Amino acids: CASSPGGPGNDEQFF.